This is a list of T cell receptor beta chains from one sample in a study of blood T cell repertoires in COVID-19. Method: immunoSEQ multiplex PCR; TCRdb's copy keeps in-frame clones and lacks some. The sample carries tens of thousands of clones, 88% recorded once. Sequenced: peripheral blood. All receptors derive from a human donor in a cohort sampled during active COVID-19. Each CDR3 is given with its conserved first and last residue. The order of the fields is V gene, clone size, CDR3 length, D gene, J gene, CDR3 protein, CDR3 DNA. A D gene is named only where the DNA matches it firmly. Clone size is not always given. Where it is, it says once, few, many or a class for expanded clones.

V: TRBV28; size: -; length: 13; D: -; J: TRBJ2-7; CDR3: CASRDNFPYEQYF; DNA: TGTGCCAGTAGGGACAACTTTCCCTACGAGCAGTACTTC
V: TRBV14; size: -; length: 16; D: TRBD1; J: TRBJ1-4; CDR3: CASSQAKGQGDEKLFF; DNA: TGTGCCAGCAGCCAAGCGAAGGGACAGGGAGACGAAAAACTGTTTTTT
V: TRBV19; size: -; length: 16; D: -; J: TRBJ2-1; CDR3: CASSITSGLSGNEQFF; DNA: TGTGCCAGTAGTATAACTAGTGGTTTGTCGGGCAATGAGCAGTTCTTC
V: TRBV27; size: -; length: 16; D: TRBD2; J: TRBJ2-7; CDR3: CASSLRLAGGYYEQYF; DNA: TGTGCCAGCAGTTTAAGACTAGCGGGAGGCTACTACGAGCAGTACTTC
V: TRBV6-1; size: -; length: 14; D: -; J: TRBJ1-1; CDR3: CASSEGESPTEAFF; DNA: TGTGCCAGCAGTGAAGGGGAGTCGCCCACTGAAGCTTTCTTT
V: TRBV6-2/TRBV6-3; size: -; length: 18; D: -; J: TRBJ2-1; CDR3: CASSFSTRDSRVYNEQFF; DNA: TGTGCCAGCAGTTTCTCGACCCGTGACAGCAGAGTTTACAATGAGCAGTTCTTC
V: TRBV28; size: -; length: 12; D: -; J: TRBJ1-2; CDR3: CAYRTRDYGYTF; DNA: TGTGCATACAGGACACGTGACTATGGCTACACCTTC
V: TRBV21-1; size: -; length: 13; D: -; J: TRBJ1-2; CDR3: CASSKGQLYGYTF; DNA: TGTGCCAGCAGTAAAGGACAGCTCTATGGCTACACCTTC
V: TRBV6-5; size: -; length: 15; D: -; J: TRBJ1-6; CDR3: CASSSGGTDNSPLHF; DNA: TGTGCCAGCAGTTCTGGGGGGACCGATAATTCACCCCTCCACTTT
V: TRBV24-1; size: -; length: 11; D: -; J: TRBJ2-1; CDR3: CATEANNEQFF; DNA: TGTGCCACCGAGGCTAACAATGAGCAGTTCTTC
V: TRBV21-1; size: -; length: 18; D: -; J: TRBJ2-2; CDR3: CASTTYPPLAGTTGELFF; DNA: TGTGCCAGCACCACCTATCCCCCGTTGGCGGGGACCACCGGGGAGCTGTTTTTT
V: TRBV6-6; size: once; length: 15; D: -; J: TRBJ2-2; CDR3: CASRTGSGDTGELFF; DNA: TGTGCCAGCAGAACGGGGTCCGGGGACACCGGGGAGCTGTTTTTT
V: TRBV11-2; size: once; length: 13; D: -; J: TRBJ2-7; CDR3: CASSLGGSYEQYF; DNA: TGTGCCAGCAGCTTGGGGGGATCCTACGAGCAGTACTTC
V: TRBV7-2; size: -; length: 14; D: -; J: TRBJ2-1; CDR3: CASSLAGARNEQFF; DNA: TGTGCCAGCAGCTTAGCTGGGGCGCGAAATGAGCAGTTCTTC
V: TRBV19; size: -; length: 16; D: TRBD2; J: TRBJ2-2; CDR3: CASSKTSGGYTGELFF; DNA: TGTGCCAGTAGCAAAACTAGCGGGGGTTACACCGGGGAGCTGTTTTTT
V: TRBV18; size: -; length: 15; D: -; J: TRBJ1-2; CDR3: CASSPLEGSGYGYTF; DNA: TGTGCCAGCTCACCACTCGAGGGCAGCGGCTATGGCTACACCTTC
V: TRBV19; size: -; length: 16; D: TRBD1; J: TRBJ1-2; CDR3: CASSIDLRDRVNGYTF; DNA: TGTGCCAGTAGTATAGATCTCCGGGACAGGGTAAATGGCTACACCTTC
V: TRBV2; size: few; length: 12; D: -; J: TRBJ2-3; CDR3: CASNRDTDTQYF; DNA: TGTGCCAGCAACCGGGACACAGATACGCAGTATTTT
V: TRBV5-6; size: -; length: 12; D: -; J: TRBJ1-5; CDR3: CASSLGDQPQHF; DNA: TGTGCCAGCAGCTTAGGGGATCAGCCCCAGCATTTT
V: TRBV6-1; size: once; length: 16; D: TRBD2; J: TRBJ2-1; CDR3: CASSAYSGRAGGEQFF; DNA: TGTGCCAGCAGTGCCTATAGCGGGAGGGCCGGGGGTGAGCAGTTCTTC
V: TRBV7-2; size: few; length: 16; D: -; J: TRBJ1-5; CDR3: CASSLAPGFSNQPQHF; DNA: TGTGCCAGCAGCTTAGCCCCAGGGTTTAGCAATCAGCCCCAGCATTTT
V: TRBV21-1; size: -; length: 13; D: -; J: TRBJ1-2; CDR3: CASSFTGWRSYTF; DNA: TGTGCCAGCAGTTTCACAGGGTGGCGGAGCTACACCTTC
V: TRBV5-1; size: once; length: 17; D: TRBD2; J: TRBJ2-1; CDR3: CASSLLFRTSGYNEQFF; DNA: TGCGCCAGCAGCTTGTTGTTTAGGACTAGCGGTTACAATGAGCAGTTCTTC
V: TRBV6-5; size: -; length: 13; D: TRBD1; J: TRBJ1-6; CDR3: CASAGQGGSPLHF; DNA: TGTGCCAGCGCGGGACAGGGCGGTTCACCCCTCCACTTT
V: TRBV14; size: -; length: 15; D: -; J: TRBJ2-7; CDR3: CASSPGQPLSYEQYF; DNA: TGTGCCAGCAGCCCGGGACAACCCCTTTCCTACGAGCAGTACTTC
V: TRBV19; size: -; length: 16; D: TRBD1; J: TRBJ2-2; CDR3: CASSLPGTGNTGELFF; DNA: TGTGCCAGTAGTCTCCCCGGGACAGGGAACACCGGGGAGCTGTTTTTT
V: TRBV5-8; size: -; length: 12; D: -; J: TRBJ1-1; CDR3: CASSTGNTEAFF; DNA: TGTGCCAGCAGCACAGGGAACACTGAAGCTTTCTTT
V: TRBV6-4; size: -; length: 14; D: -; J: TRBJ2-2; CDR3: CASSSQGDTGELFF; DNA: TGTGCCAGCAGTTCCCAGGGCGACACCGGGGAGCTGTTTTTT
V: TRBV6-2/TRBV6-3; size: few; length: 13; D: -; J: TRBJ1-2; CDR3: CASSYAWGLGYTF; DNA: TGTGCCAGCAGTTACGCATGGGGGCTCGGCTACACCTTC
V: TRBV19; size: -; length: 16; D: TRBD2; J: TRBJ2-1; CDR3: CASSTRTSGTYNEQFF; DNA: TGTGCCAGTAGTACCCGGACTAGCGGGACCTACAATGAGCAGTTCTTC
V: TRBV9; size: -; length: 17; D: TRBD1; J: TRBJ2-7; CDR3: CASSVAESGTGPYEQYF; DNA: TGTGCCAGCAGCGTAGCGGAATCTGGGACAGGTCCCTACGAGCAGTACTTC
V: TRBV19; size: few; length: 16; D: TRBD2; J: TRBJ2-7; CDR3: CASSAGTSGDSYEQYF; DNA: TGTGCCAGTAGTGCCGGGACTAGCGGGGACTCCTACGAGCAGTACTTC
V: TRBV28; size: few; length: 12; D: TRBD2; J: TRBJ2-7; CDR3: CASQTSDYEQYF; DNA: TGTGCCAGCCAGACTAGCGACTACGAGCAGTACTTC
V: TRBV7-2; size: -; length: 13; D: -; J: TRBJ1-1; CDR3: CASSLLVDTEAFF; DNA: TGTGCCAGCAGCTTACTAGTAGACACTGAAGCTTTCTTT
V: TRBV11-2; size: -; length: 15; D: TRBD2; J: TRBJ2-1; CDR3: CASSPGTSVHNEQFF; DNA: TGTGCCAGCAGCCCCGGGACTAGCGTCCACAATGAGCAGTTCTTC
V: TRBV9; size: -; length: 15; D: -; J: TRBJ2-1; CDR3: CASSPAGDRLAEQFF; DNA: TGTGCCAGCAGCCCCGCGGGGGACAGGTTAGCCGAGCAGTTCTTC
V: TRBV24-1; size: -; length: 19; D: TRBD1; J: TRBJ2-2; CDR3: CATSDHLLAGQGAIGELFF; DNA: TGTGCCACCAGTGACCACTTGCTGGCGGGACAGGGGGCTATCGGGGAGCTGTTTTTT
V: TRBV21-1; size: few; length: 18; D: -; J: TRBJ2-7; CDR3: CASIQDGTGTECSYEQYF; DNA: TGTGCCAGCATCCAAGACGGAACCGGGACAGAGTGCTCCTACGAGCAGTACTTC
V: TRBV19; size: once; length: 13; D: TRBD1; J: TRBJ1-2; CDR3: CASTPTGVPGYTF; DNA: TGTGCCAGTACCCCGACAGGGGTACCTGGCTACACCTTC
V: TRBV6-5; size: few; length: 14; D: TRBD1; J: TRBJ1-2; CDR3: CASSSQGALHGYTF; DNA: TGTGCCAGCAGTTCCCAGGGGGCCCTTCATGGCTACACCTTC
V: TRBV6-5; size: -; length: 16; D: TRBD1; J: TRBJ2-2; CDR3: CASSYRVGQDPGELFF; DNA: TGTGCCAGCAGTTATCGGGTGGGACAGGACCCCGGGGAGCTGTTTTTT
V: TRBV29-1; size: -; length: 17; D: TRBD2; J: TRBJ2-1; CDR3: CSVCSEAGGASYNEQFF; DNA: TGCAGCGTGTGTTCTGAAGCGGGGGGTGCCTCCTACAATGAGCAGTTCTTC
V: TRBV12-3/TRBV12-4; size: -; length: 11; D: -; J: TRBJ2-5; CDR3: CASSFGETQYF; DNA: TGTGCCAGCAGTTTCGGGGAGACCCAGTACTTC
V: TRBV6-5; size: few; length: 15; D: TRBD2; J: TRBJ2-2; CDR3: CASMAPSGRIGELFF; DNA: TGTGCCAGCATGGCCCCTAGCGGGAGGATCGGGGAGCTGTTTTTT
V: TRBV2; size: -; length: 16; D: TRBD2; J: TRBJ2-5; CDR3: CASSSGLAGGLETQYF; DNA: TGTGCCAGCAGTTCCGGACTAGCGGGGGGGCTTGAGACCCAGTACTTC
V: TRBV18; size: -; length: 15; D: TRBD2; J: TRBJ2-1; CDR3: CASSPFAGGGNEQFF; DNA: TGTGCCAGCTCACCATTTGCGGGGGGGGGCAATGAGCAGTTCTTC
V: TRBV24-1; size: -; length: 17; D: TRBD2; J: TRBJ2-7; CDR3: CATTGGLTSGYITKQYF; DNA: TGTGCCACCACAGGGGGGCTGACTAGCGGGTATATTACGAAGCAGTACTTC
V: TRBV27; size: -; length: 16; D: TRBD1; J: TRBJ1-6; CDR3: CASSLTGAFYNSPLHF; DNA: TGTGCCAGCAGTTTGACAGGGGCCTTTTATAATTCACCCCTCCACTTT
V: TRBV7-9; size: -; length: 15; D: TRBD1; J: TRBJ1-3; CDR3: CASSEDRVSGNTIYF; DNA: TGTGCCAGCAGCGAGGACAGGGTGTCTGGAAACACCATATATTTT
V: TRBV7-2; size: few; length: 15; D: -; J: TRBJ1-5; CDR3: CASSLAHGSNQPQHF; DNA: TGTGCCAGCAGCTTAGCGCATGGCAGCAATCAGCCCCAGCATTTT
V: TRBV19; size: -; length: 15; D: TRBD1; J: TRBJ2-3; CDR3: CASREGQGAGDTQYF; DNA: TGTGCCAGTAGGGAGGGACAGGGGGCCGGAGATACGCAGTATTTT
V: TRBV5-4; size: -; length: 14; D: -; J: TRBJ2-3; CDR3: CASSNTGSTDTQYF; DNA: TGTGCCAGCAGCAACACAGGAAGCACAGATACGCAGTATTTT
V: TRBV5-1; size: -; length: 19; D: -; J: TRBJ1-4; CDR3: CASTSQLNRGWSTNEKLFF; DNA: TGCGCCAGCACCTCACAACTTAATAGAGGATGGTCAACTAATGAAAAACTGTTTTTT